This T cell receptor beta chain was documented in a study of T cells in Graves' hyperthyroidism and ophthalmopathy. This clonotype was recorded at least ten times. Researchers amplified the TCR beta CDR3 regions from RNA transcripts. First-round RT-PCR with HTBI primers amplified the TCR CDR3 region. TCRdb used MiXCR to reprocess the multiplex PCR reads, holding one entry per CDR3 protein. Seen here are 300,000 to 450,000 distinct CDR3 sequences, more than 14% observed once, and the top ten hold around 19%. Trimming shortened V by 5 bases and J by 0 bases, and 14 bases separated the two germline ends. This CDR3 is 15 amino acids long. Germline loops: CDR1 SGHTA, CDR2 FQGNSA.

The chain recombines TRBV7-2 with TRBJ2-7; D is possibly TRBD1 (8 bases). The specimen sequenced was blood. The sequence was obtained from a woman in her twenties or thirties with Graves' ophthalmopathy. The DNA of the CDR3 is TGTGCCAGCAGCAAACAGGGGGGGGTCTCCTACGAGCAGTACTTC. Encoded protein: CASSKQGGVSYEQYF. The entire variable domain, with the rest obtained from reference TRBV7-2 and TRBJ2-7, is as follows: GAGVSQSPSNKVTEKGKDVELRCDPISGHTALYWYRQSLGQGLEFLIYFQGNSAPDKSGLPSDRFSAERTGGSVSTLTIQRTQQEDSAVYLCASSKQGGVSYEQYFGPGTRLTVT.